One sample yielded the 9 T cell receptor beta chains listed below, sequenced in a study of cytomegalovirus exposure and HLA in healthy donors. Libraries were prepared by immunoSEQ multiplex PCR; TCRdb keeps only in-frame clonotypes and omits some of them. Among under 250,000 clones listed, 85% to 95% were seen once. Sequencing was performed on PBMCs. The receptors come from a woman younger than 30 in good health and CMV-seronegative.

The CDR3 loop is CAWSDRAGEQYF. In nucleotides, the CDR3 is TGTGCCTGGAGTGACAGGGCGGGCGAGCAGTACTTC. The V and J genes are TRBV30 and TRBJ2-7; perhaps TRBD1 as D (6 bases). The CDR3 totals 12 residues. The germline V gene has CDR1 GTSNPN and CDR2 SVGIG (reference sequence). V lost 1 base to trimming and J lost 6 bases, with 10 bases between them.

The rearrangement joins TRBV7-3 to TRBJ2-1; 8 nucleotides line up with TRBD1. CDR1 and CDR2 from the germline V gene are SGHTA and FQGTGA. There are 17 residues in the CDR3. J lost 6 bases, V lost 5 bases, and 15 bases had no gene match. The DNA for the CDR3 is TGTGCCAGCAGCCCTTTTTCCGGGACAGGTAGATCCAATGAGCAGTTCTTC. Residues: CASSPFSGTGRSNEQFF. Full variable domain (missing parts from reference TRBV7-3 and TRBJ2-1): GAGVSQTPSNKVTEKGKYVELRCDPISGHTALYWYRQSLGQGPEFLIYFQGTGAADDSGLPNDRFFAVRPEGSVSTLKIQRTERGDSAVYLCASSPFSGTGRSNEQFFGPGTRLTVL.

This clone turned up a few times. This specimen includes other DNA sequences encoding the same CDR3. V and J are TRBV5-1 and TRBJ2-7, with TRBD1 identical over 8 bases. Germline V gene lookup returns CDR1 SGHRS and CDR2 YFSETQ. V lost 6 bases, J lost 1 base, and 6 bases stayed unmatched. The CDR3 spans 14 residues. This chain's CDR3 is CASTGTGGSYEQYF. In nucleotides, the CDR3 is TGCGCCAGCACTGGGACAGGTGGGTCCTACGAGCAGTACTTC.

This clone was seen once. CDR3 nucleotide sequence: TGCGCCAGCAGCCAAGAAAGTCAGAACAGATATGGCTACACCTTC. It codes for CASSQESQNRYGYTF. This chain connects TRBV4-1 to TRBJ1-2; D remains ambiguous. The CDR3 runs to 15 residues. The germline CDR1 and CDR2 sequences are MGHRA and YSYEKL. V was clipped by 0 bases and J by 5 bases, with 13 bases between them.

To note about this clone: A much more abundant neighbour one base away suggests this may be a read error. The chain carries TRBV11-3 and TRBJ2-7; unclear D gene. This CDR3 region has 12 residues. From germline, CDR1 is SGHNT and CDR2 YENEEA. V was trimmed by 3 bases and J by 0 bases, leaving 3 bases between them. CDR3 coding DNA: TGTGCCAGCAGCTTGAGCTCCTACGAGCAGTACTTC. Residues: CASSLSSYEQYF.

The chain couples TRBV5-8 to TRBJ1-5; D perhaps matches TRBD1 (5 bases). The CDR3 has 14 residues. V gave up 6 bases and J gave up 5 bases, with 15 bases separating them. Germline CDR1 is SGHTS and CDR2 is YDEGEE. This CDR3 reads CASTRRQPYQPQHF. CDR3 coding DNA: TGTGCCAGCACCCGAAGACAGCCCTATCAGCCCCAGCATTTT.

The chain couples TRBV7-2 to TRBJ2-3, with D unclear. V shed 4 bases and J shed 2 bases, with 10 bases lying between them. CDR3 length: 14 residues. Per the germline V gene, CDR1 is SGHTA and CDR2 is FQGNSA. CDR3 DNA: TGTGCCAGCAGCTCAGTAAGTGCCACAGATACGCAGTATTTT. This codes for CASSSVSATDTQYF. The complete variable domain, with remaining parts taken from reference TRBV7-2 and TRBJ2-3, reads GAGVSQSPSNKVTEKGKDVELRCDPISGHTALYWYRQSLGQGLEFLIYFQGNSAPDKSGLPSDRFSAERTGGSVSTLTIQRTQQEDSAVYLCASSSVSATDTQYFGPGTRLTVL.

This clone was observed a handful of times. CDR3 protein: CASSLVGLAGVRGGDTQYF. The CDR3, as DNA: TGTGCCAGCAGCTTGGTTGGTCTAGCGGGAGTAAGGGGCGGAGATACGCAGTATTTT. The V call is TRBV5-4, the J call TRBJ2-3; 10 nucleotides agree with TRBD2. The CDR3 has 19 residues. Trimming at V came to 0 bases and at J to 5 bases, leaving 15 bases not matched to a gene. Germline assignment: CDR1 SGHNT and CDR2 YYREEE (reference sequence).

The V and J genes are TRBV6-5 and TRBJ1-4; weak D call: TRBD1 (5 bases). Trimming removed 10 bases from V and 3 bases from J, with 15 bases in between. This CDR3 is 14 amino acids long. From germline, CDR1 is MNHEY and CDR2 SVGAGI. The CDR3 DNA sequence: TGTGCCACCGCCTCGGGGGTTGCTAATGAAAAACTGTTTTTT. Translating it yields CATASGVANEKLFF.